The 22 T cell receptor beta chains listed next were all sequenced from one sample in a study of OX40 agonist ivuxolimab in advanced cancers. TCRdb keeps only in-frame clones here, not all; method: immunoSEQ multiplex PCR. Of some 77,000 clones listed, approximately 85% are singletons. Sequencing used CD4+ or CD8+ T cells sorted from blood, obtained in a trial of the OX40 agonist ivuxolimab. Receptor source: an adult with an advanced solid tumor such as melanoma, head and neck, liver or kidney cancer.

V usage is TRBV9 and J usage is TRBJ2-7; weak D call: TRBD2 (6 bases). The CDR3 has 14 amino acids. Germline assignment: CDR1 SGDLS and CDR2 YYNGEE. Trimming took off 0 bases at V and 3 bases at J, with 10 bases between the two ends. CDR3 DNA sequence: TGTGCCAGCAGCGTAGAGGAGGGCAGCTACGAGCAGTACTTC. This gives the protein CASSVEEGSYEQYF.

About this clone: This CDR3 is also generated by other DNA sequences in the sample. V is TRBV28 and J is TRBJ1-2, with a tentative D call TRBD1 (5 bases). Germline CDR1 reads MDHEN; CDR2 reads SYDVKM. The germline V and J ends were trimmed by 7 bases and 8 bases, with 14 bases remaining between them. CDR3 length: 12 amino acids. The CDR3 nucleotides read TGTGCCAGCACCCCGGGGCAAAGGGGCTACACCTTC. It yields the protein CASTPGQRGYTF.

This clone was counted a few times. The V call is TRBV18, the J call TRBJ2-2, with a tentative D call TRBD1 (6 bases). The CDR3 is 14 residues long. Germline assignment: CDR1 KGHSH and CDR2 LQKENI. Trimming removed 1 base from V and 6 bases from J, with 9 bases in between. The CDR3 sequence is CASSPQGVPGELFF. The CDR3 coding sequence is TGTGCCAGCTCACCACAGGGGGTCCCCGGGGAGCTGTTTTTT. The variable domain in full, completed from reference TRBV18 and TRBJ2-2, reads NAGVMQNPRHLVRRRGQEARLRCSPMKGHSHVYWYRQLPEEGLKFMVYLQKENIIDESGMPKERFSAEFPKEGPSILRIQQVVRGDSAAYFCASSPQGVPGELFFGEGSRLTVL.

This chain links TRBV6-6 with TRBJ1-5; 7 nucleotides align to TRBD1. The V gene's germline CDR1 is MNHNY and CDR2 SVGAGI (reference sequence). The CDR3 runs 14 residues. V was pared by 2 bases and J by 2 bases, with 0 bases of the junction left unmatched. CDR3 residues: CASSYGTGNQPQHF. In nucleotides, the CDR3 is TGTGCCAGCAGTTACGGGACAGGCAATCAGCCCCAGCATTTT.

The V and J genes are TRBV10-3 and TRBJ1-5; tentatively, D is TRBD1 (6 bases). Trimming removed 2 bases from V and 1 base from J, with 9 bases in between. Germline CDR1 reads ENHRY; CDR2 reads SYGVKD. This CDR3 has 15 amino acids. The CDR3 DNA is TGTGCCATCAGTGAGGGCAGGGGAAGCAATCAGCCCCAGCATTTT. This codes for CAISEGRGSNQPQHF.

This chain uses TRBV5-4 with TRBJ2-3, with D maybe TRBD2 (5 bases). Deletions cut 6 bases from V and 4 bases from J, with 15 bases between. This CDR3 spans 14 amino acids. Germline assignment: CDR1 SGHNT and CDR2 YYREEE (reference sequence). The CDR3 loop is CASTTKDWADTQYF. In DNA, the CDR3 is TGTGCCAGCACCACCAAGGACTGGGCAGATACGCAGTATTTT.

The chain is built from TRBV18 and TRBJ2-7; TRBD1 matches 9 bases. CDR1 and CDR2 from the germline V gene are KGHSH and LQKENI. This CDR3 is 16 amino acids long. Unmatched junction bases numbered 10, after V lost 4 bases and J lost 3 bases. CDR3 in amino acids: CASSQASGTGFYEQYF. For the CDR3, the DNA is TGTGCCAGCTCACAAGCGAGCGGGACAGGGTTCTACGAGCAGTACTTC.

The rearrangement uses TRBV29-1 and TRBJ1-5; D is undetermined. The CDR3 loop spans 13 amino acids. Looked up from germline, CDR1 is SQVTM and CDR2 is ANQGSEA. V lost 4 bases and J 7 bases, leaving 14 bases between the germline ends. CDR3 nucleotides: TGCAGCGTTGGAGGGAAGGGTGGACAGCCCCAGCATTTT. This gives the protein CSVGGKGGQPQHF.

The chain's CDR3 is CASSLGRDSPYEQYF. The CDR3 coding sequence is TGTGCCAGCAGCTTGGGGCGGGACAGTCCCTACGAGCAGTACTTC. The chain joins TRBV5-4 to TRBJ2-7; TRBD1 might be the D (7 bases). Trimming shortened V by 0 bases and J by 2 bases, and 12 bases separated the two germline ends. This CDR3 is 15 amino acids long. Germline CDR1 reads SGHNT; CDR2 reads YYREEE (reference sequence). The full variable domain, its missing parts supplied by reference TRBV5-4 and TRBJ2-7, is ETGVTQSPTHLIKTRGQQVTLRCSSQSGHNTVSWYQQALGQGPQFIFQYYREEENGRGNFPPRFSGLQFPNYSSELNVNALELDDSALYLCASSLGRDSPYEQYFGPGTRLTVT.

V and J are TRBV13 and TRBJ2-7; D gene uncertain. This CDR3 contains 15 residues. V was cut by 5 bases and J by 1 base, with 15 bases left in between. Germline V gene lookup returns CDR1 PRHDT and CDR2 FYEKMQ (reference sequence). This CDR3 reads CASSPYGPQSYEQYF. Here the CDR3 DNA reads TGTGCCAGCAGCCCCTACGGGCCCCAGTCCTACGAGCAGTACTTC.

The chain joins TRBV7-2 to TRBJ2-1; D gene unclear. There are 14 residues in the CDR3. Trimming took 4 bases from V and 4 from J, leaving 11 bases between them. Germline lookup yields CDR1 SGHTA and CDR2 FQGNSA. The CDR3 nucleotides are TGTGCCAGCAGCTCCGAGTTCCTTTACAATGAGCAGTTCTTC. Translating gives CASSSEFLYNEQFF.

The chain combines TRBV7-2 with TRBJ1-1; D not resolved. Trimming pared 1 base from V and 8 bases from J, leaving 14 bases between. CDR3 size: 14 residues. Germline loops: CDR1 SGHTA, CDR2 FQGNSA. The CDR3: CASSLDPTRQEAFF. CDR3 in DNA: TGTGCCAGCAGCTTAGATCCGACCAGGCAAGAAGCTTTCTTT.

The V gene is TRBV5-1, the J gene TRBJ2-5; D perhaps matches TRBD2 (5 bases). The V end lost 2 bases, the J end lost 4 bases, and 15 bases lay between the germline ends. Germline values: CDR1 SGHRS, CDR2 YFSETQ. The CDR3 covers 15 residues. CDR3 protein: CASSFGGLPGETQYF. CDR3 nucleotide sequence: TGCGCCAGCAGCTTCGGAGGCCTCCCAGGAGAGACCCAGTACTTC.

V usage is TRBV7-2 and J usage is TRBJ2-5; 11 nucleotides match TRBD2. The CDR3 extends over 16 amino acids. Germline values: CDR1 SGHTA, CDR2 FQGNSA. The junction had 6 bases not matched to a gene; V was cut back by 2 bases and J by 4 bases. The CDR3 DNA follows: TGTGCCAGCAGCTTAAAGGTAGCGGGGGGGAGAGAGACCCAGTACTTC. Protein: CASSLKVAGGRETQYF.

J is TRBJ1-2 and V is TRBV27; D perhaps matches TRBD1 (6 bases). Germline V gene data show CDR1 as MNHEY and CDR2 as SMNVEV (reference sequence). The CDR3 length is 14 residues. V was shortened by 0 bases and J by 9 bases, with 14 bases between the two germline ends. CDR3 bases: TGTGCCAGCAGTTTATCAGGGGGGGGTGGTCGCTACACCTTC. Encoded protein: CASSLSGGGGRYTF.

Here the CDR3 reads CASSADRGLGGYTF. The CDR3 DNA follows: TGTGCCAGCAGTGCGGACAGGGGGCTTGGTGGCTACACCTTC. The chain couples TRBV6-1 to TRBJ1-2; TRBD1 matches 11 bases. Germline V gene sequence: CDR1 MNHNS, CDR2 SASEGT. The CDR3 is 14 residues long. V gave up 4 bases and J gave up 7 bases; unmatched junction bases: 5.

In its sample, this clone was seen a few times. Germline is not matched at one junction end, which may reflect a read error. As DNA, the CDR3 is TGTGTCAGCTGGGCAGGGACCACAGATACGCAGTATTTT. This encodes CVSWAGTTDTQYF. J is TRBJ2-3 and V is TRBV2; D may correspond to TRBD1 or TRBD2 (5 bases each). This CDR3 contains 13 residues. The germline gives CDR1 SNHLY, CDR2 FYNNEI.

The chain joins TRBV19 to TRBJ2-1; 7 nucleotides align to TRBD2. Germline assignment: CDR1 LNHDA and CDR2 SQIVND (reference sequence). The length of the CDR3 is 16 residues. Germline trimming cut 1 base from V and 4 bases from J; bases unmatched to any gene: 7. The CDR3 sequence is CASSIGGGGVYNEQFF. The CDR3 DNA is TGTGCCAGTAGTATAGGTGGCGGGGGAGTGTACAATGAGCAGTTCTTC.

The genes are TRBV7-9 and TRBJ1-4; the D is unclear. CDR1 SEHNR and CDR2 FQNEAQ come from the germline V gene (reference sequence). The CDR3 has 15 residues. Between the trimmed V and J ends, which lost 1 base and 8 bases, there was a span of 14 bases. The CDR3 bases are TGTGCCAGCAGCTTAGGACAATGGCAAAAGGAAAAACTGTTTTTT. Its protein is CASSLGQWQKEKLFF.

The V gene is TRBV5-5, the J gene TRBJ1-2; no definite D call. Germline-derived CDR1 and CDR2 are SGHKS and YYEKEE (reference sequence). The V and J ends lost 4 bases and 0 bases respectively, with 10 bases between them. The CDR3 is made up of 14 amino acids. This chain's CDR3 is CASSPLPPNYGYTF. The CDR3 region has the DNA TGTGCCAGCAGCCCCCTTCCCCCTAACTATGGCTACACCTTC.

The chain employs TRBV4-1 and TRBJ2-5; a weak D match, TRBD1 (6 bases). The CDR3 sequence is 14 residues long. V lost 4 bases, J lost 5 bases, and 14 bases lay in between. Germline V gene data show CDR1 as MGHRA and CDR2 as YSYEKL. CDR3 residues: CASSPGQGWETQYF. The CDR3 bases are TGCGCCAGCAGCCCGGGGCAGGGGTGGGAGACCCAGTACTTC.

The chain combines TRBV30 with TRBJ2-3; D gene uncertain. CDR3 size: 13 residues. Between the trimmed V and J ends, which lost 2 bases and 2 bases, there was a span of 8 bases. CDR1 is GTSNPN, CDR2 SVGIG, per germline (reference sequence). The CDR3 sequence is CAWSLAHTDTQYF. CDR3 nucleotides: TGTGCCTGGAGTTTAGCCCACACAGATACGCAGTATTTT.